This T cell receptor (beta chain) is from a study of shared clonotypes between healthy human individuals. The study's findings and limits: The generation probabilities recorded for non-shared clonotypes fell below those of clonotypes shared by all four donors. Sharing across four donors was highest in naive CD4 (around 5%) and lowest in memory CD8 (about 0.4%). The authors expected sequencing depth to affect clonotype sharing among donors.

With regard to this clone: Its target is not known.

The CDR3 is 16 residues long. V gave up 6 bases and J gave up 3 bases, with 21 bases separating them. Germline loops: CDR1 MDHEN, CDR2 SYDVKM. Only CD45RO-negative cells positively selected for CCR7 counted as naive CD8 cells, so terminally differentiated effector memory CD45RA+ cells were excluded. The authors distributed each subset's genomic DNA evenly over several immunoSEQ plates. This table comes from immunoSEQ multiplex PCR, and its TCRdb copy is limited to in-frame clones, with some not included. Altogether about 2,200,000 clones are present, approximately 94% being singletons, with the ten largest covering about 1.8%.

The sequence came from a man younger than 30 in good health. Some clones in this sample may be carry-over from other donors' samples. The material sequenced was naive CD8+ T cells from PBMCs. This chain joins TRBV28 and TRBJ2-7; a possible D gene is TRBD1 (5 bases). In nucleotides, the CDR3 is TGTGCCAGCAGCCCTCCCAGAAGGACACTGGGCTACGAGCAGTACTTC. Translation: CASSPPRRTLGYEQYF.